The 19 T cell receptor beta chains listed next were all sequenced from one sample in a study of shared clonotypes between healthy human individuals. Profiling relied on immunoSEQ multiplex PCR, and the TCRdb table lists in-frame clones only, not all of them. In the table there are about 2.4 million clones, roughly nine tenths of which are singletons. The source material was naive CD4+ T cells sorted from blood. Regarding subset: CD45RA+ positively selected. All receptors come from a man younger than 30 in good health.

The chain links TRBV6-5 to TRBJ2-1; a possible D gene is TRBD1 (5 bases). The CDR3 sequence is 13 residues long. In germline, CDR1 is MNHEY, CDR2 SVGAGI. V lost 0 bases and J 6 bases, leaving 6 bases between the germline ends. This CDR3 reads CASSYSGRNEQFF. The DNA of the CDR3 is TGTGCCAGCAGTTACTCGGGGCGCAATGAGCAGTTCTTC.

This rearrangement joins TRBV28 to TRBJ1-5; D unclear. Germline V gene lookup returns CDR1 MDHEN and CDR2 SYDVKM. Trimming pared 3 bases from V and 16 bases from J, leaving 16 bases between. The CDR3 runs 12 residues. The CDR3 spells CASSFGRSQRHF. The CDR3 DNA reads TGTGCCAGCAGTTTCGGCAGGTCCCAAAGACATTTT.

A single count supports this clone. This same CDR3 is encoded by further DNA sequences in the sample. The chain joins TRBV11-2 to TRBJ2-1, with D possibly matching TRBD2 (5 bases). Germline-derived CDR1 and CDR2 are SGHAT and FQNNGV. The V end was cut by 5 bases, the J end by 0 bases, with 8 bases between. The CDR3 has 14 amino acids. This chain's CDR3 is CASSPGSSYNEQFF. The DNA of the CDR3 is TGTGCCAGCAGCCCGGGGTCCTCCTACAATGAGCAGTTCTTC. The whole variable domain, remainder taken from reference TRBV11-2 and TRBJ2-1, is EAGVAQSPRYKIIEKRQSVAFWCNPISGHATLYWYQQILGQGPKLLIQFQNNGVVDDSQLPKDRFSAERLKGVDSTLKIQPAKLEDSAVYLCASSPGSSYNEQFFGPGTRLTVL.

This clone has a handful of counts. V is TRBV5-1 and J is TRBJ1-5; D is possibly TRBD1 (5 bases). Germline CDR1 SGHRS, CDR2 YFSETQ. V dropped 4 bases and J dropped 3 bases, with 14 bases sitting between them. The CDR3 is made up of 15 amino acids. CDR3 protein: CASSEEGTPNQPQHF. The CDR3, as DNA: TGCGCCAGCAGCGAAGAGGGGACTCCCAATCAGCCCCAGCATTTT.

The V and J genes are TRBV4-1 and TRBJ2-5; D unresolved. Trimming cost V 0 bases and J 5 bases, with 7 bases left between them. Germline V gives CDR1 MGHRA, CDR2 YSYEKL. The CDR3 sequence is 13 residues long. The CDR3 sequence is CASSQDWLETQYF. CDR3 coding DNA: TGCGCCAGCAGCCAAGATTGGTTGGAGACCCAGTACTTC.

The rearrangement links TRBV4-1 to TRBJ1-2; a weak D match, TRBD1 (5 bases). Per germline, CDR1 MGHRA and CDR2 YSYEKL. The CDR3 has 16 amino acids. Trimming shortened V by 1 base and J by 3 bases, and 15 bases separated the two germline ends. The chain's CDR3 is CASSQGGGAGYYGYTF. Written as DNA, the CDR3 is TGCGCCAGCAGCCAAGGGGGCGGGGCAGGTTACTATGGCTACACCTTC.

This sequence joins TRBV15 and TRBJ2-1; 7 bases are shared with TRBD1. The V gene's germline CDR1 is LNHNV and CDR2 YYDKDF (reference sequence). This CDR3 comprises 14 residues. V trimming: 5 bases; J trimming: 3 bases; junction bases outside the gene matches: 4. CDR3 DNA: TGTGCCACCAGCGCCTGGACAGGCTACAATGAGCAGTTCTTC. Amino acid sequence: CATSAWTGYNEQFF. Looking up the rest from reference TRBV15 and TRBJ2-1 gives the full variable domain: DAMVIQNPRYQVTQFGKPVTLSCSQTLNHNVMYWYQQKSSQAPKLLFHYYDKDFNNEADTPDNFQSRRPNTSFCFLDIRSPGLGDTAMYLCATSAWTGYNEQFFGPGTRLTVL.

The chain is built from TRBV6-1 and TRBJ1-2; D is uncertain. CDR3 length: 12 amino acids. V was shortened by 5 bases and J by 10 bases, with 14 bases between the two germline ends. Germline V CDR1 and CDR2: MNHNS, SASEGT. The CDR3, as DNA: TGTGCCAGCAGTTGGACGGCGAAGTTCTACACCTTC. This translates into CASSWTAKFYTF.

In its sample, this clone was seen a few times. The chain recombines TRBV7-9 with TRBJ1-1; no definite D call. V lost 1 base to trimming and J lost 4 bases, with 13 bases between them. CDR1 and CDR2 from the germline V gene are SEHNR and FQNEAQ (reference sequence). The CDR3 totals 15 residues. Here the CDR3 reads CASSLDDIRGTEAFF. Here the CDR3 DNA reads TGTGCCAGCAGCTTAGATGACATTCGTGGCACTGAAGCTTTCTTT.

A single count supports this clone. The chain joins TRBV5-1 to TRBJ1-1, with D perhaps TRBD1 (5 bases). The germline CDR1 and CDR2 sequences are SGHRS and YFSETQ. Trimming stripped 0 bases from V and 7 bases from J, with 16 bases between. This CDR3 is 15 amino acids long. The CDR3 loop is CASSLGQGRWVEAFF. The CDR3 DNA reads TGCGCCAGCAGCTTGGGCCAGGGACGGTGGGTTGAAGCTTTCTTT.

The chain carries TRBV7-2 and TRBJ2-5; D not certain. The CDR3 is 13 residues long. The germline V gene encodes CDR1 SGHTA and CDR2 FQGNSA. Between the trimmed V and J ends, which lost 2 bases and 5 bases, there was a span of 9 bases. CDR3 loop: CASSLHGFETQYF. CDR3 nucleotide sequence: TGTGCCAGCAGCTTACACGGGTTTGAGACCCAGTACTTC.

V gene TRBV21-1 combines with J gene TRBJ1-1; the table's D call, TRBD1, was not checked against the DNA. TRBV21-1 is labeled a pseudogene. CDR3 length equals 14 residues. CDR3 loop: CATLDRCEGTEAFF. DNA for the CDR3: TGTGCCACCCTGGACAGGTGTGAGGGCACTGAAGCTTTCTTT.

CDR3 sequence: CASSQGGDSNEQFF. The CDR3 nucleotides are TGCGCCAGCAGCCAAGGCGGGGATTCCAATGAGCAGTTCTTC. J is TRBJ2-1 and V is TRBV5-1, with D possibly TRBD2 on 6 matching bases. The germline V gene has CDR1 SGHRS and CDR2 YFSETQ. The CDR3 length is 14 residues. V was pared by 4 bases and J by 6 bases, with 14 bases between.

V and J are TRBV9 and TRBJ2-3, with 7 nucleotides matching TRBD1. The germline V gene encodes CDR1 SGDLS and CDR2 YYNGEE. This CDR3 region has 14 residues. With V trimmed by 3 bases and J by 6 bases, 7 bases remained unmatched. The CDR3 is CASSATVQGDTQYF. The CDR3 nucleotides read TGTGCCAGCAGCGCGACAGTACAGGGGGATACGCAGTATTTT. Supplemented by reference TRBV9 and TRBJ2-3, the full variable domain reads DSGVTQTPKHLITATGQRVTLRCSPRSGDLSVYWYQQSLDQGLQFLIQYYNGEERAKGNILERFSAQQFPDLHSELNLSSLELGDSALYFCASSATVQGDTQYFGPGTRLTVL.

On this clone: Additional DNA sequences in this sample encode the identical CDR3. The gene calls are TRBV6-6 and TRBJ1-1; D remains ambiguous. The CDR3 sequence is 12 residues long. The germline CDR1 and CDR2 sequences are MNHNY and SVGAGI (reference sequence). Trimming cost V 2 bases and J 4 bases, with 5 bases left between them. CDR3 nucleotides: TGTGCCAGCAGTTACCTAGGCACTGAAGCTTTCTTT. As protein: CASSYLGTEAFF.

V and J are TRBV19 and TRBJ2-2; 7 positions agree with TRBD1. Losses at the gene ends were 6 bases for V and 5 bases for J; bases not matched to a gene: 12. CDR1 and CDR2 (germline): LNHDA, SQIVND (reference sequence). The length of the CDR3 is 16 residues. The DNA of the CDR3 is TGTGCCAGTAGAAACAGGGGAAAGAGGGGTACCGGGGAGCTGTTTTTT. It encodes CASRNRGKRGTGELFF.

This clone was counted once. The V and J genes are TRBV7-9 and TRBJ2-1; no reliable D call. The length of the CDR3 is 15 residues. Germline CDR1 SEHNR, CDR2 FQNEAQ (reference sequence). Trimming took off 5 bases at V and 4 bases at J, with 15 bases between the two ends. The CDR3 sequence is CASSRAWSDYNEQFF. The DNA of the CDR3 is TGTGCCAGCAGCCGGGCGTGGTCTGATTACAATGAGCAGTTCTTC.

Of note for this clone: Other DNA sequences in this sample translate to the same CDR3. The V call is TRBV27, the J call TRBJ1-5, with D unresolved. V lost 0 bases to trimming and J lost 0 bases, with 6 bases between them. This CDR3 spans 15 amino acids. Germline V lookup: CDR1 MNHEY, CDR2 SMNVEV (reference sequence). CDR3 DNA sequence: TGTGCCAGCAGTTTATCGGGAACTAGCAATCAGCCCCAGCATTTT. Amino acids: CASSLSGTSNQPQHF.

The V call is TRBV10-2, the J call TRBJ1-1, with D tentatively TRBD1 (6 bases). Trimming removed 4 bases from V and 3 bases from J, with 15 bases in between. CDR3 length equals 15 residues. Per the germline V gene, CDR1 is WSHSY and CDR2 is SAAADI. The CDR3 spells CASSAQGIQYTEAFF. In DNA, the CDR3 is TGCGCCAGCAGTGCTCAGGGGATTCAGTACACTGAAGCTTTCTTT.